This entry lists 15 T cell receptor beta chains sequenced from one sample in a study of PD-1 blockade in mismatch repair-deficient tumors. Here immunoSEQ multiplex PCR was the method, and the copy in TCRdb shows in-frame clones only, minus some. This sample has under 50,000 clones, with roughly 88% found just once. This specimen consisted of PBMCs, obtained approximately 9 months after starting pembrolizumab. Receptors originate from an adult with mismatch repair-deficient cancer.

This clone was seen once. V is TRBV10-2 and J is TRBJ2-1; no definite D call. The V gene's germline CDR1 is WSHSY and CDR2 SAAADI. V lost 0 bases and J lost 10, with 10 bases in between. This CDR3 has 13 residues. The CDR3 DNA reads TGCGCCAGCAGTGAGTCTTGGGCAATAGAGCAGTTCTTC. Translating it yields CASSESWAIEQFF.

V usage is TRBV6-1 and J usage is TRBJ1-5; D not resolved. The CDR3 is made up of 9 amino acids. Germline values: CDR1 MNHNS, CDR2 SASEGT. Trimming took 11 bases from V and 5 from J, leaving 4 bases between them. Here the CDR3 DNA reads TGTGCCCGAGATCAGCCCCAGCATTTT. Translation gives CARDQPQHF.

This clone occurred once. V gene TRBV7-6 combines with J gene TRBJ1-1, with TRBD1 matching 8 bases. This CDR3 is 16 amino acids long. Germline trimming cut 1 base from V and 2 bases from J; bases unmatched to any gene: 6. Germline CDR1 and CDR2: SGHVS and FNYEAQ. The CDR3: CASSLGGQASNTEAFF. The CDR3 DNA is TGTGCCAGCAGCTTAGGGGGACAGGCGTCTAACACTGAAGCTTTCTTT.

CDR3 nucleotides: TGTGCCAGCAGCGACACCACAGGGACGGGGACAGATACGCAGTATTTT. The encoded protein is CASSDTTGTGTDTQYF. The rearrangement links TRBV9 to TRBJ2-3; D is possibly TRBD1 (6 bases). The germline V and J ends were trimmed by 3 bases and 3 bases, with 17 bases remaining between them. The CDR3 spans 16 residues. In germline, CDR1 is SGDLS, CDR2 YYNGEE.

The chain links TRBV7-8 to TRBJ2-5; 7 nucleotides agree with TRBD2. CDR3 length equals 15 residues. The germline V gene encodes CDR1 SGHVS and CDR2 FQNEAQ. After removal of 5 bases from V and 1 base from J, the junction contained 7 bases not matched to a gene. The CDR3: CASSHYREVQETQYF. The DNA for the CDR3 is TGTGCCAGCAGCCACTACCGGGAGGTCCAAGAGACCCAGTACTTC.

The gene calls are TRBV5-6 and TRBJ1-4, with 8 positions matching TRBD1. The CDR3 sequence is 16 residues long. The J segment lost 2 bases and the V segment lost 4 bases, leaving 7 bases of the junction unmatched. Looked up from germline, CDR1 is SGHDT and CDR2 is YYEEEE. The CDR3, as DNA: TGTGCCAGCAGCACTATACAGGGGGTTACTAATGAAAAACTGTTTTTT. Protein: CASSTIQGVTNEKLFF.

This chain joins TRBV7-6 and TRBJ2-1, with 13 bases identical to TRBD2. Per germline, CDR1 SGHVS and CDR2 FNYEAQ. V shed 5 bases and J 0 bases; nucleotides not matched to a gene: 7. This CDR3 contains 18 residues. For the CDR3, the DNA is TGTGCCAGCAGCCAGGGACTAGCGGGACCCAGCTCCTACAATGAGCAGTTCTTC. It codes for CASSQGLAGPSSYNEQFF.

This clone was detected a few times. The rearrangement uses TRBV30 and TRBJ2-7; D ambiguous. The CDR3 has 15 residues. Germline loops: CDR1 GTSNPN, CDR2 SVGIG (reference sequence). The V end lost 2 bases, the J end lost 4 bases, and 18 bases lay between the germline ends. CDR3 nucleotide sequence: TGTGCCTGGAGTCCCCTGACACTCCCTGTATACGAGCAGTACTTC. Translated, it gives CAWSPLTLPVYEQYF.

The chain employs TRBV5-4 and TRBJ1-5, with TRBD1 as a possible D gene (5 bases). The CDR3 is made up of 15 amino acids. Germline CDR1 is SGHNT and CDR2 is YYREEE (reference sequence). Trimming removed 2 bases from V and 1 base from J, with 10 bases in between. CDR3 loop: CASSFGRESNQPQHF. The CDR3 bases are TGTGCCAGCAGCTTTGGCAGGGAAAGCAATCAGCCCCAGCATTTT.

The chain links TRBV11-2 to TRBJ1-5; D might be TRBD1 (6 bases). This CDR3 has 14 residues. CDR1 and CDR2 (germline): SGHAT, FQNNGV. V lost 5 bases, J lost 3 bases, and 11 bases lay in between. The CDR3 DNA sequence: TGTGCCAGCAGCGAAGGACAGTTCAATCAGCCCCAGCATTTT. It encodes CASSEGQFNQPQHF.

Points on this clone: At one end, the junction sequence differs from germline, possibly due to a read error. Other nucleotide sequences in the sample specify the same CDR3. The rearrangement joins TRBV2 to TRBJ2-7; D is possibly TRBD1 or TRBD2 (6 bases each). The CDR3 sequence is 14 residues long. Germline assignment: CDR1 SNHLY and CDR2 FYNNEI. The CDR3 DNA reads as TGTGCCAGCAGCGAAGGGGGGCGGCAATACGAGCAGTACTTC. This sequence encodes CASSEGGRQYEQYF.

The chain combines TRBV13 with TRBJ1-4; D gene unclear. Germline V lookup: CDR1 PRHDT, CDR2 FYEKMQ (reference sequence). The V gene lost 3 bases and the J gene lost 13 bases, with 15 bases spanning the gap. The CDR3 runs 13 residues. This CDR3 reads CASSFRGGLRLFF. CDR3 nucleotides: TGTGCCAGCAGCTTCCGTGGTGGCCTCAGACTGTTTTTT.

The chain is built from TRBV7-9 and TRBJ2-5, with D hard to call. V was shortened by 2 bases and J by 10 bases, with 23 bases between the two germline ends. The CDR3 loop spans 16 amino acids. The V gene's germline CDR1 is SEHNR and CDR2 FQNEAQ (reference sequence). The CDR3 DNA reads TGTGCCAGCAGCTTATCTAAGAGGTGGAGAGAAGTGGGCCAGTACTTC. Residues: CASSLSKRWREVGQYF.

This rearrangement joins TRBV7-8 to TRBJ1-5; 9 nucleotides agree with TRBD1. Germline V CDR1 and CDR2: SGHVS, FQNEAQ. Germline trimming cut 4 bases from V and 0 bases from J; bases unmatched to any gene: 13. The CDR3 runs to 19 residues. The CDR3 loop is CASSWNRGRGVYSNQPQHF. The CDR3 nucleotides are TGTGCCAGCAGCTGGAACAGGGGGCGCGGGGTTTATAGCAATCAGCCCCAGCATTTT.

This chain joins TRBV12-2 and TRBJ2-1; the DNA was not compared with TRBD1, the D call given in the table. TRBV12-2 is a documented pseudogene. The CDR3 is 21 amino acids. CDR3 nucleotides: TGTGCAAGTCGCTTAGGATCTTTCAGGGGTTTTTACCCTCGGGCCTACAATGAGCAGTTCTTC. Translating gives CASRLGSFRGFYPRAYNEQFF.